What follows are 2 T cell receptor beta chains derived from one specimen sequenced in a study. A single record per CDR3 protein comes from TCRdb applying MiXCR to the 5' RACE reads. The sample has roughly 55,000 distinct CDR3 sequences; roughly 22% are singletons. Sequenced: tumor-infiltrating naive CD4+ T cells sorted from the breast tumor. This sample's subset: naive CD4+ T cells, CD4+CD45RA+CD25-. These TCRs come from a female donor with breast cancer.

This clonotype was found a few times. The chain joins TRBV5-1 to TRBJ2-7; 10 nucleotides agree with TRBD2. Germline lookup yields CDR1 SGHRS and CDR2 YFSETQ. The CDR3 loop spans 14 amino acids. The junction had 1 base not matched to a gene; V was cut back by 2 bases and J by 2 bases. The CDR3 nucleotides are TGCGCCAGCAGCTTAGCGGGAGGGCCCTACGAGCAGTACTTC. Protein product: CASSLAGGPYEQYF.

In DNA, the CDR3 is TGCGCCAGCAGCATTATTGCAGGGGACGGGGAGCTGTTTTTT. Its translation is CASSIIAGDGELFF. This rearrangement joins TRBV5-1 to TRBJ2-2; perhaps TRBD1 as D (6 bases). With 4 bases removed from V and 7 bases from J, the gap between germline ends came to 14 bases. CDR3 length: 14 amino acids. Germline CDR1 and CDR2: SGHRS and YFSETQ.